Shown below are 19 T cell receptor beta chains from a single sample sequenced in a study of T cell responses to AZD1222 COVID-19 vaccine. Libraries were prepared by immunoSEQ multiplex PCR; TCRdb keeps only in-frame clonotypes and omits some of them. The sample yields 150,000 or so clones, 94% seen once. Sequenced here: peripheral blood, sampled on day 0 of AZD1222 vaccination. The source is an adult in good health.

V is TRBV19 and J is TRBJ1-2, with 7 nucleotides matching TRBD1. The V gene's germline CDR1 is LNHDA and CDR2 SQIVND (reference sequence). The CDR3 is made up of 13 amino acids. V lost 7 bases, J lost 8 bases, and 10 bases stayed unmatched. Here the CDR3 DNA reads TGTGCCAGTAAAAGCCGACAGGGCGACGGCTACACCTTC. Its protein is CASKSRQGDGYTF.

This clone was detected only once. This chain links TRBV5-1 with TRBJ2-1, with D possibly matching TRBD2 (5 bases). Per germline, CDR1 SGHRS and CDR2 YFSETQ. V was shortened by 5 bases and J by 5 bases, with 8 bases between the two germline ends. The CDR3 consists of 12 residues. Here the CDR3 reads CASRGSNNEQFF. CDR3 coding DNA: TGCGCCAGCAGGGGGAGTAACAATGAGCAGTTCTTC.

V gene TRBV7-9 combines with J gene TRBJ2-3; 7 nucleotides match TRBD2. V gave up 4 bases and J gave up 6 bases; unmatched junction bases: 13. The V gene's germline CDR1 is SEHNR and CDR2 FQNEAQ (reference sequence). The CDR3 consists of 16 residues. The CDR3, as DNA: TGTGCCAGCAGCTATGGACTAGTGGGACCTGGGGATACGCAGTATTTT. Translating gives CASSYGLVGPGDTQYF.

The V and J genes are TRBV5-5 and TRBJ1-5; a possible D gene is TRBD1 (5 bases). CDR1 is SGHKS and CDR2 is YYEKEE in the germline V gene (reference sequence). The CDR3 is made up of 14 amino acids. The V and J ends lost 6 bases and 4 bases respectively, with 14 bases between them. CDR3 loop: CASNPGGGNQPQHF. The CDR3 region has the DNA TGTGCCAGCAACCCGGGGGGTGGTAATCAGCCCCAGCATTTT. The full variable domain, its missing parts supplied by reference TRBV5-5 and TRBJ1-5, is DAGVTQSPTHLIKTRGQQVTLRCSPISGHKSVSWYQQVLGQGPQFIFQYYEKEERGRGNFPDRFSARQFPNYSSELNVNALLLGDSALYLCASNPGGGNQPQHFGDGTRLSIL.

The J gene is TRBJ1-1, the V gene TRBV7-8; D is ambiguous. The V gene's germline CDR1 is SGHVS and CDR2 FQNEAQ. This CDR3 contains 12 residues. V gave up 1 base and J gave up 10 bases, with 10 bases separating them. DNA for the CDR3: TGTGCCAGCAGCTTAGGGGAGGGCCGAGCTTTCTTT. Translating it yields CASSLGEGRAFF.

The chain is built from TRBV9 and TRBJ1-4; a possible D gene is TRBD1 (5 bases). With 3 bases removed from V and 7 bases from J, the gap between germline ends came to 16 bases. This CDR3 region has 15 residues. Germline CDR1 is SGDLS and CDR2 is YYNGEE. The CDR3 DNA is TGTGCCAGCAGCGCCGGTGGGGCGGGAGGTGAAAAACTGTTTTTT. Translated, it gives CASSAGGAGGEKLFF.

V gene TRBV14 combines with J gene TRBJ2-3; a weak D match, TRBD1 (5 bases). The CDR3 extends over 15 amino acids. V lost 0 bases to trimming and J lost 1 base, with 8 bases between them. The germline V gene encodes CDR1 SGHDN and CDR2 FVKESK. In nucleotides, the CDR3 is TGTGCCAGCAGCCAAGACGACAGACGCACAGATACGCAGTATTTT. Translation: CASSQDDRRTDTQYF.

The chain is built from TRBV30 and TRBJ1-6; the match to TRBD1 covers 8 bases. This CDR3 contains 14 residues. The trim removed 5 bases at V and 4 bases at J, leaving 4 bases unmatched. Germline lookup yields CDR1 GTSNPN and CDR2 SVGIG (reference sequence). CDR3 sequence reads: CAWDRGQYNSPLHF. In DNA, the CDR3 is TGTGCCTGGGACAGGGGTCAATATAATTCACCCCTCCACTTT.

The V and J genes are TRBV5-4 and TRBJ2-3; the D gene is possibly TRBD2 (5 bases). Looked up from germline, CDR1 is SGHNT and CDR2 is YYREEE (reference sequence). Trimming left V 2 bases short and J 0 bases short, with 13 bases between. The CDR3 is 16 residues long. This CDR3 reads CASSLPSGLSTDTQYF. The CDR3, as DNA: TGTGCCAGCAGCTTACCCAGCGGCCTCAGCACAGATACGCAGTATTTT. Full variable domain (missing parts from reference TRBV5-4 and TRBJ2-3): ETGVTQSPTHLIKTRGQQVTLRCSSQSGHNTVSWYQQALGQGPQFIFQYYREEENGRGNFPPRFSGLQFPNYSSELNVNALELDDSALYLCASSLPSGLSTDTQYFGPGTRLTVL.

V and J are TRBV7-3 and TRBJ2-1; TRBD2 is a possible D gene (5 bases). Trimming pared 1 base from V and 9 bases from J, leaving 10 bases between. Germline V gene lookup returns CDR1 SGHTA and CDR2 FQGTGA. The length of the CDR3 is 13 residues. CDR3 sequence (DNA): TGTGCCAGCAGCTTAATTAGGGCGGGTGAGCAGTTCTTC. Protein product: CASSLIRAGEQFF.

The chain employs TRBV28 and TRBJ1-4, with 12 bases fitting TRBD1. This CDR3 is built from 15 residues. J was trimmed by 4 bases and V by 8 bases; bases with no gene match: 5. Per the germline V gene, CDR1 is MDHEN and CDR2 is SYDVKM. DNA of the CDR3: TGTGCCAGCGGGACAGGGGGCTTAAGTAATGAAAAACTGTTTTTT. Its translation: CASGTGGLSNEKLFF.

The chain has TRBV6-2 or TRBV6-3 and TRBJ2-1; unclear D gene. CDR1 MNHEY and CDR2 SVGEGT come from the germline V gene. The CDR3 spans 14 residues. The ends were cut back, 2 bases at V and 0 bases at J, with 5 bases in the middle. CDR3 in amino acids: CASSYQSSYNEQFF. CDR3 nucleotides: TGTGCCAGCAGTTACCAGAGCTCCTACAATGAGCAGTTCTTC.

The rearrangement uses TRBV19 and TRBJ1-1; D not certain. Per germline, CDR1 LNHDA and CDR2 SQIVND (reference sequence). Trimming removed 6 bases from V and 5 bases from J, with 25 bases in between. CDR3 length equals 17 residues. CDR3 nucleotides: TGTGCCAGTAGCCCGAGAACACCATCCCCCCTGGGAACTGAAGCTTTCTTT. This translates into CASSPRTPSPLGTEAFF.

The rearrangement links TRBV2 to TRBJ2-2; no reliable D call. This CDR3 region has 13 residues. CDR1 and CDR2 from the germline V gene are SNHLY and FYNNEI. Trimming took off 2 bases at V and 10 bases at J, with 11 bases between the two ends. CDR3 DNA sequence: TGTGCCAGCAGTGAATTATACCAAATGGAGCTGTTTTTT. Amino acid sequence: CASSELYQMELFF.

The V gene is TRBV4-1, the J gene TRBJ2-7; D call uncertain. V lost 1 base and J lost 4, with 8 bases in between. Germline loops: CDR1 MGHRA, CDR2 YSYEKL. The CDR3 consists of 13 residues. CDR3 in amino acids: CASSQVLGYEQYF. Written as DNA, the CDR3 is TGCGCCAGCAGCCAAGTCTTAGGGTACGAGCAGTACTTC.

The chain is built from TRBV5-1 and TRBJ1-1, with D unclear. Trimming removed 2 bases at V and 4 bases at J, with 3 bases between. Germline V gene data show CDR1 as SGHRS and CDR2 as YFSETQ. The CDR3 is 11 residues long. The CDR3 DNA sequence: TGCGCCAGCAGCTTCGGCACTGAAGCTTTCTTT. Translation: CASSFGTEAFF.

CDR3 nucleotides: TGTGCCAGTACGGACAGGTCCTACGAGCAGTACTTC. Its protein is CASTDRSYEQYF. The chain recombines TRBV28 with TRBJ2-7; 7 nucleotides line up with TRBD1. The CDR3 is made up of 12 amino acids. Germline V gives CDR1 MDHEN, CDR2 SYDVKM. Trimming cost V 9 bases and J 1 base; bases outside gene matches: 3. Together with reference TRBV28 and TRBJ2-7, the CDR3 gives the full variable domain: DVKVTQSSRYLVKRTGEKVFLECVQDMDHENMFWYRQDPGLGLRLIYFSYDVKMKEKGDIPEGYSVSREKKERFSLILESASTNQTSMYLCASTDRSYEQYFGPGTRLTVT.

This rearrangement joins TRBV18 to TRBJ2-1; D is undetermined. Between the trimmed V and J ends, which lost 6 bases and 9 bases, there was a span of 21 bases. Germline V gives CDR1 KGHSH, CDR2 LQKENI. The CDR3 spans 15 residues. The CDR3 reads CASSPRGRRVGEQFF. The CDR3 coding sequence is TGTGCCAGCTCTCCGCGTGGCAGGCGTGTAGGTGAGCAGTTCTTC.

This chain connects TRBV14 to TRBJ2-2, with a tentative D call TRBD1 (5 bases). In germline, CDR1 is SGHDN, CDR2 FVKESK. The ends were cut back, 4 bases at V and 6 bases at J, with 15 bases in the middle. CDR3 length equals 15 residues. The CDR3 bases are TGTGCCAGCAGCCCGCTAAGGGGCGTTCCCGGGGAGCTGTTTTTT. Residues: CASSPLRGVPGELFF.